The TCR beta chain under discussion was sequenced for a study of CD8+CD57+ T cells in acquired aplastic anemia. Study-level points and caveats: Statistical testing detected no significant gap in CD8+ Simpson's diversity between patients and controls.

Comment on this clonotype: Its specificity is unknown.

The J segment lost 6 bases and the V segment lost 3 bases, leaving 9 bases of the junction unmatched. The CDR3 length is 15 residues. Looked up from germline, CDR1 is LNHDA and CDR2 is SQIVND (reference sequence). By flow cytometry, patients selected for sequencing had shown an expansion of CD8+CD57+ cells. CDR3 and TCR beta VDJ profiling relied on genomic DNA as the template. TCRdb passed the reads through MiXCR, listing each CDR3 protein once. The data show 450,000 to 550,000 distinct CDR3 sequences, over 25% seen once. The chain has TRBV19 and TRBJ2-3, with 7 bases that match TRBD2. The TCR originated in a human donor with aplastic anemia. Sequences were obtained from sorted CD4+, CD8+, or CD8+CD57+ T cells (not recorded which) from PBMCs. CDR3 protein: CASSMFAGEGDTQYF. The DNA for the CDR3 is TGTGCCAGTAGTATGTTCGCGGGAGAAGGGGATACGCAGTATTTT.